This record covers a single TCR beta chain. The antigen it binds to is not known. One base away there is no much larger clone; base qualities are not given. The protocol used for the library was the immunoSEQ multiplex PCR assay. The table was pulled from immuneACCESS by TCRdb, which kept in-frame rearrangements only. Such tables lose some clones; where checked, under half of the loss comes from unresolved V genes, and the rest has no known cause. This sample has 40,000 to 60,000 clones in its table, and roughly 88% of those were observed once. Over 1.2% of the sample rests with the top ten. This entry comes from a study of T cell changes during pregnancy in multiple sclerosis (dated by TCRdb to the late 2010s). Background on the whole study: In women with multiple sclerosis, the researchers looked at how the T cell repertoire shifted as pregnancy progressed.

Inclusive of the bounding cysteine and phenylalanine, the CDR3 is 16 residues long. The entry retains the CDR3 DNA only, 48 bases that are in frame from base 1. According to the germline V gene, CDR1 reads SGHTA and CDR2 reads FQGNSA. Trimming removed 1 base from V and 5 bases from J, leaving 17 bases between the germline ends. This chain is built from TRBV7-2 and TRBJ1-2; TRBD1 could be the D gene, as 5 bases match. The source was peripheral blood, collected in the first trimester of pregnancy. The origin of this receptor is a female donor in good health, enrolled as a control in a pregnancy study. CDR3 protein: CASSLDPHEGLYGYTF. The sequenced DNA: TGTGCCAGCAGCTTAGACCCTCATGAGGGACTTTATGGCTACACCTTC.